This T cell receptor (beta chain) was captured by sequencing in a study of low-dose radiotherapy and immunotherapy resistance in tumors. This CDR3 contains 12 residues. V gave up 1 base and J gave up 14 bases, with 11 bases separating them. CDR1 and CDR2 (germline): SGHTA, FQGNSA. First-strand cDNA relied on TRAV- and TRBV-specific primers spanning alpha and beta chains. A roughly 20-cycle PCR with a constant-region primer and V-primer adapter amplified TCRs. Using its own MiXCR run on the reads, TCRdb lists one record per CDR3 protein. This table holds about 13,000 distinct CDR3 sequences, 60% found once.

The rearrangement uses TRBV7-2 and TRBJ1-4; D remains ambiguous. This TCR was recovered from a human donor with advanced metastatic prostate, ovarian, gallbladder or colorectal cancer (not recorded which). This table probably holds off-target reads from a library built for another chain. The CDR3 is CASSLDTARLFF. The CDR3 DNA is TGTGCCAGCAGCTTAGATACGGCGAGGCTGTTTTTT.